The clone carrying this TCR beta chain came up a few times. TCRdb itself ran the RT-PCR reads through MiXCR, one entry per CDR3 protein. Among tens of thousands of distinct CDR3 sequences listed, under 7.5% were seen once. The sample comes from a study of patients and donors after allogeneic stem cell transplantation. CDR3 length equals 14 residues. Germline V gene sequence: CDR1 MNHEY, CDR2 SVGAGI. Trimming cost V 8 bases and J 6 bases, with 14 bases left between them. Sequenced: blood, either unsorted or a sorted T cell fraction (not recorded which). The receptor's source is a human donor who was either an allogeneic HSCT recipient or a stem cell or donor lymphocyte infusion donor (not recorded which). It is not recorded whose cells these are; they may come from a transplant donor. V is TRBV6-5 and J is TRBJ1-6; a weak D match, TRBD1 (5 bases). The CDR3 region has the DNA TGTGCCAGCGCCGAGGGACCGCGTAATTCACCCCTCCACTTT. Protein sequence: CASAEGPRNSPLHF.